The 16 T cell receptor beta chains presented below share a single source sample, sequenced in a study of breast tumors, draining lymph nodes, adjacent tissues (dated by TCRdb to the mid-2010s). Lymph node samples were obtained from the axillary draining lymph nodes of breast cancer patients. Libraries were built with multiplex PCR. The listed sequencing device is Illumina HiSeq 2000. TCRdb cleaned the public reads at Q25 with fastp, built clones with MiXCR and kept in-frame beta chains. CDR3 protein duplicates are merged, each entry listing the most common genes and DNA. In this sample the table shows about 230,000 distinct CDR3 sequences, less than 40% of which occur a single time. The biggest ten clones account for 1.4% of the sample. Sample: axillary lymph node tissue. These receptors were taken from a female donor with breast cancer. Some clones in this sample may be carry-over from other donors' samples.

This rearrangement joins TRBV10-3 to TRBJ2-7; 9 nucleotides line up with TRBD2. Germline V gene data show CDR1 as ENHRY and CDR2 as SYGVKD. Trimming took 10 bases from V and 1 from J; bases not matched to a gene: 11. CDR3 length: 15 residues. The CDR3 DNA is TGTGCCAGCACCTTCGGACTAGCGCGTTCCTACGAGCAGTACTTC. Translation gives CASTFGLARSYEQYF.

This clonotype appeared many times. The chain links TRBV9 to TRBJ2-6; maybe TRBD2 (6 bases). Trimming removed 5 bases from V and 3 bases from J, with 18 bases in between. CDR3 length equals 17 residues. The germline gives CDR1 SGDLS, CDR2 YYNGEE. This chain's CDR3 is CASREGRDYLGANVLTF. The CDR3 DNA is TGTGCCAGCAGGGAGGGCAGGGATTATCTTGGGGCCAACGTCCTGACTTTC.

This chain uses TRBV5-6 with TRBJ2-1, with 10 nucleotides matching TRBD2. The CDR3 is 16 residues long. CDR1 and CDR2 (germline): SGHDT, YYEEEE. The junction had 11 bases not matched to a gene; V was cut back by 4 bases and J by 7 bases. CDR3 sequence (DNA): TGTGCCAGCAGCCCTAGGGGGCCAGCGGGGGGGAATGAGCAGTTCTTC. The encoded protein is CASSPRGPAGGNEQFF.

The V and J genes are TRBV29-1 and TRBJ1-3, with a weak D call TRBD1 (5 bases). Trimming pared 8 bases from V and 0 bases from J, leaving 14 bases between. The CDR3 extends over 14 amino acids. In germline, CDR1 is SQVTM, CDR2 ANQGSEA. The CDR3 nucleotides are TGCAGCCCCGCGGGGACTTACTCTGGAAACACCATATATTTT. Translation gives CSPAGTYSGNTIYF.

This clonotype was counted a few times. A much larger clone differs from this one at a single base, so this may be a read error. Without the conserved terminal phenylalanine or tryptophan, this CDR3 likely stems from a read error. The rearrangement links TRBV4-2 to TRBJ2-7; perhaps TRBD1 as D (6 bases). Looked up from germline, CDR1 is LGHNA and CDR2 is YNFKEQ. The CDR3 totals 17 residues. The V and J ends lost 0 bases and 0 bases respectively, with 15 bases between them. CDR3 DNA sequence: TGTGCCAGCAGCCAAGAAGATGGCGACAGGTTCTCCTACGAGCAGTACCTC. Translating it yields CASSQEDGDRFSYEQYL.

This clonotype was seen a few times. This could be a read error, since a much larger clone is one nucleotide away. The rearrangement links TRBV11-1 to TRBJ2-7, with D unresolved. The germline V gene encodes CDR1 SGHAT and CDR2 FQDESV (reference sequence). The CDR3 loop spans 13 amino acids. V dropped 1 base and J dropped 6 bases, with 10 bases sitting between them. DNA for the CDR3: TGTGCCAGCAGCTTAGGCAAACTCTCCGAGCAGTACTTC. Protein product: CASSLGKLSEQYF.

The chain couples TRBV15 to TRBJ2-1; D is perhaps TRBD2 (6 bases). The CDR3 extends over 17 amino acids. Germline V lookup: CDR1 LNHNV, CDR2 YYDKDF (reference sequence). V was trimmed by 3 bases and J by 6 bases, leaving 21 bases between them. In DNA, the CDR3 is TGTGCCACCAGCAGCCCGGCGGGGCTAGTAAGCTCCAATGAGCAGTTCTTC. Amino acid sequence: CATSSPAGLVSSNEQFF.

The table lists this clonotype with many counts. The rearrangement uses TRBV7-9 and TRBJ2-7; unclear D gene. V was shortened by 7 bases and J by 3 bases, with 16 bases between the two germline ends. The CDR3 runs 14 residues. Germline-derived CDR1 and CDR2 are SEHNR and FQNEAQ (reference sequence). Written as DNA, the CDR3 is TGTGCCAGCAACCTTCATGGAGATGGCTACGAGCAGTACTTC. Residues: CASNLHGDGYEQYF.

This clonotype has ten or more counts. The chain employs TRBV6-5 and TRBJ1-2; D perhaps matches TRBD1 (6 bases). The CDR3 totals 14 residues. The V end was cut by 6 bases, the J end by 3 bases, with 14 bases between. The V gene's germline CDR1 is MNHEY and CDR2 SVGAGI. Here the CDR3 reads CASRAQGRDYGYTF. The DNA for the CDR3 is TGTGCCAGCAGGGCCCAGGGGAGAGACTATGGCTACACCTTC.

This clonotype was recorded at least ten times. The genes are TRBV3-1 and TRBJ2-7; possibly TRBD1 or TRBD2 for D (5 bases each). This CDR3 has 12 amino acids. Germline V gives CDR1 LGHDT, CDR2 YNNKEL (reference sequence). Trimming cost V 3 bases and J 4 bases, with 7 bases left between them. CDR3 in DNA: TGTGCCAGCAGCCAGGGACCATACGAGCAGTACTTC. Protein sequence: CASSQGPYEQYF.

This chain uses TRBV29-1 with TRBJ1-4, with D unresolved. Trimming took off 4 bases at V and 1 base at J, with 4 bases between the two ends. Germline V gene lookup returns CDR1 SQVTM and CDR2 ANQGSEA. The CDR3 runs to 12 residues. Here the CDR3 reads CSVGVTNEKLFF. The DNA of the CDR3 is TGCAGCGTTGGAGTAACTAATGAAAAACTGTTTTTT.

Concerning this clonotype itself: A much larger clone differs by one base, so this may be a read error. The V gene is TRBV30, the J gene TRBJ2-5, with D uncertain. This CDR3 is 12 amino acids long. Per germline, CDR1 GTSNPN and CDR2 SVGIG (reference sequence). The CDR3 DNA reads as TGTGCCTGGAGTGTCTACCAAGAGACCCAGTGCTTC. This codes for CAWSVYQETQCF.

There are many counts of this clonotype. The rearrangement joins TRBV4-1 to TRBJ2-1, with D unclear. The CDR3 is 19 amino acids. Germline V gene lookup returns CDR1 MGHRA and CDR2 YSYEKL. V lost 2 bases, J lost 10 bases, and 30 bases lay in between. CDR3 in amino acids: CASSQNFPPLRSIRVEQFF. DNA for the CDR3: TGCGCCAGCAGCCAAAATTTTCCTCCACTGAGATCTATCCGTGTGGAGCAGTTCTTC.

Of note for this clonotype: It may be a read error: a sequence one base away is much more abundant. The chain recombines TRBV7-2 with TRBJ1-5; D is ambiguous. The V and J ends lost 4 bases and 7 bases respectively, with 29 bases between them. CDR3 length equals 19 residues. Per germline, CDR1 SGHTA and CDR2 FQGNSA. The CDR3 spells CASSYNPGVTRVRRQPQHF. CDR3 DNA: TGTGCCAGCAGCTACAACCCCGGGGTAACAAGGGTGCGCCGGCAGCCCCAGCATTTT. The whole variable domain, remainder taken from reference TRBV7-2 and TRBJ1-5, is GAGVSQSPSNKVTEKGKDVELRCDPISGHTALYWYRQSLGQGLEFLIYFQGNSAPDKSGLPSDRFSAERTGGSVSTLTIQRTQQEDSAVYLCASSYNPGVTRVRRQPQHFGDGTRLSIL.

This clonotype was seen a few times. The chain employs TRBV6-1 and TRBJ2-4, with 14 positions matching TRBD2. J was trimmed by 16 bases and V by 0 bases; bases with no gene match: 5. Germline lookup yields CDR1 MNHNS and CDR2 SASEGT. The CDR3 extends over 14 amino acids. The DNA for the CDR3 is TGTGCCAGCAGTGAAGCTGGGACTAGCGGGAGAAGATACTTC. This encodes CASSEAGTSGRRYF.

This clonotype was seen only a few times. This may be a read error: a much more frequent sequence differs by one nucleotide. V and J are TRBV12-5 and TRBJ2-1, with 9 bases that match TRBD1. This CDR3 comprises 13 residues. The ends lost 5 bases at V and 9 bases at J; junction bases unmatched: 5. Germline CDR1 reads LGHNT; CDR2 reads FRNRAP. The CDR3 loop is CASGSGQGFEQFF. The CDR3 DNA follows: TGTGCTAGTGGTAGCGGACAGGGGTTTGAGCAGTTCTTC.